Given below is one T cell receptor beta chain in context. In the original analysis: For nucleated cells, counts were estimated from reference gene primer amplification. Sequenced by immunoSEQ multiplex PCR; TCRdb stores in-frame clones only, minus some. D and trimming come from the DNA, and the V and J calls and clone size come from that table. Of 250,000 to 300,000 clones listed, approximately 86% are singletons. The CDR3 is made up of 14 amino acids. Germline loops: CDR1 SGHDT, CDR2 YYEEEE. Trimming left V 1 base short and J 5 bases short, with 13 bases between. These data belong to a study of blood T cell repertoires in COVID-19. For the study at large: The United States, Italy and Spain provided the acute and convalescent COVID-19 samples.

The sample taken for sequencing was peripheral blood. The genes are TRBV5-6 and TRBJ2-7; tentative D call: TRBD1 (6 bases). The receptor's source is a woman in her twenties or thirties with acute or convalescent COVID-19. CDR3: CASSLYRVYDEQYF. CDR3 DNA: TGTGCCAGCAGCTTGTACAGGGTTTACGACGAGCAGTACTTC.